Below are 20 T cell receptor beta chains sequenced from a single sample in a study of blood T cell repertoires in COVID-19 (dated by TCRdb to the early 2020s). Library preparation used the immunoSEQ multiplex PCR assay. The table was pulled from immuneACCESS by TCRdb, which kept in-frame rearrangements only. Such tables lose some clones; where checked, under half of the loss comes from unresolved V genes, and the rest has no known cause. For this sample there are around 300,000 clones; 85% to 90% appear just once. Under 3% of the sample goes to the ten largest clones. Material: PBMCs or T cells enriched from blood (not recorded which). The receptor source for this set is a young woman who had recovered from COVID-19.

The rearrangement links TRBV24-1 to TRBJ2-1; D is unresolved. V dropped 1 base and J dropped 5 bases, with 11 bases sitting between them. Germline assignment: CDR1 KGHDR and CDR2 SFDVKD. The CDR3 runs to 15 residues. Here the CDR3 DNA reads TGTGCCACCAGTGATTTAGCCTCCGCTAACAATGAGCAGTTCTTC. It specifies CATSDLASANNEQFF.

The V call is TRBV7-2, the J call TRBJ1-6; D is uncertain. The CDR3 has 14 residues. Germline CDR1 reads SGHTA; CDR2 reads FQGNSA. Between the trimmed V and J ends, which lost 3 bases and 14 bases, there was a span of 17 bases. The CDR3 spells CASSFRRDALTLHF. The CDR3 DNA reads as TGTGCCAGCAGCTTTCGACGGGATGCCCTCACCCTCCACTTT. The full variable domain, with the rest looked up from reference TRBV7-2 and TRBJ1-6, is GAGVSQSPSNKVTEKGKDVELRCDPISGHTALYWYRQSLGQGLEFLIYFQGNSAPDKSGLPSDRFSAERTGGSVSTLTIQRTQQEDSAVYLCASSFRRDALTLHFGNGTRLTVT.

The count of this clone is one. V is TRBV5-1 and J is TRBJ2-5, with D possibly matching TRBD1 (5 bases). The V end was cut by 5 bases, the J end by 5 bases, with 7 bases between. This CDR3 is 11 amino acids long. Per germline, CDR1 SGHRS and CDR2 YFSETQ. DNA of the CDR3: TGCGCCAGCAGGACAGAGGAGACCCAGTACTTC. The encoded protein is CASRTEETQYF.

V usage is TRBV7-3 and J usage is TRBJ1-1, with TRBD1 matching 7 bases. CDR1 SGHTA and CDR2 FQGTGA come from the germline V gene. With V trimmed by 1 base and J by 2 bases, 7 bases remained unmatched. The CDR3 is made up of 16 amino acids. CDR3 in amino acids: CASSLIGGEGNTEAFF. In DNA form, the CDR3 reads TGTGCCAGCAGCTTAATAGGGGGCGAAGGTAACACTGAAGCTTTCTTT.

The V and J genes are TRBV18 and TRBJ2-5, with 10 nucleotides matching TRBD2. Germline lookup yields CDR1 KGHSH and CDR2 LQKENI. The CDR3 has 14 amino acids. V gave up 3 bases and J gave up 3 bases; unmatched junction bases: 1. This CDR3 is CASSPSGGEETQYF. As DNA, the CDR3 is TGTGCCAGCTCACCGAGCGGGGGGGAAGAGACCCAGTACTTC. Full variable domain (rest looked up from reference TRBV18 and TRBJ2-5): NAGVMQNPRHLVRRRGQEARLRCSPMKGHSHVYWYRQLPEEGLKFMVYLQKENIIDESGMPKERFSAEFPKEGPSILRIQQVVRGDSAAYFCASSPSGGEETQYFGPGTRLLVL.

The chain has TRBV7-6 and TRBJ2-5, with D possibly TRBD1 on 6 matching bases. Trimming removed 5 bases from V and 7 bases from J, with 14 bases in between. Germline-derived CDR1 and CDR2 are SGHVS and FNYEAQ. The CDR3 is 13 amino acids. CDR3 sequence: CASSIGPRGTQYF. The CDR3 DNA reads TGTGCCAGCAGCATCGGCCCCAGGGGGACCCAGTACTTC. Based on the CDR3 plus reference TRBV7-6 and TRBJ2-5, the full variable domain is GAGVSQSPRYKVTKRGQDVALRCDPISGHVSLYWYRQALGQGPEFLTYFNYEAQQDKSGLPNDRFSAERPEGSISTLTIQRTEQRDSAMYRCASSIGPRGTQYFGPGTRLLVL.

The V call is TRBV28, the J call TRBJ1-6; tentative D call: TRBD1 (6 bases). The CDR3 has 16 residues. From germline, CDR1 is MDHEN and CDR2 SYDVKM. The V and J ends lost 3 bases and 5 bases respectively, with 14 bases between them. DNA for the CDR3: TGTGCCAGCAGTTTTTGGACCCAGGGGCATAATTCACCCCTCCACTTT. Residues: CASSFWTQGHNSPLHF.

The CDR3 loop is CASSQVGRNSPLHF. The CDR3 coding sequence is TGCGCCAGCAGCCAAGTTGGTAGAAATTCACCCCTCCACTTT. V gene TRBV4-1 combines with J gene TRBJ1-6; no reliable D call. The CDR3 covers 14 residues. V lost 1 base and J 7 bases, leaving 8 bases between the germline ends. CDR1 and CDR2 from the germline V gene are MGHRA and YSYEKL.

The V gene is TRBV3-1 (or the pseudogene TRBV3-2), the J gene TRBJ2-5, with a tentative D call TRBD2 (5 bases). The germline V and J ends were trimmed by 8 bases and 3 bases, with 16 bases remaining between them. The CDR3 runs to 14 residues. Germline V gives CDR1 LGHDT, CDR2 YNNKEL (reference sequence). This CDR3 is CASGELGSKETQYF. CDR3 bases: TGTGCCAGCGGGGAGCTTGGGTCGAAAGAGACCCAGTACTTC.

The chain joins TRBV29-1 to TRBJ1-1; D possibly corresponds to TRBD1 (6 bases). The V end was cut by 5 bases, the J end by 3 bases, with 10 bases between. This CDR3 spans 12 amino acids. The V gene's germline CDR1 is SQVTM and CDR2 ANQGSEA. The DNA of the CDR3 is TGCAGCGTTTCTTACAGGGACACTGAAGCTTTCTTT. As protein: CSVSYRDTEAFF.

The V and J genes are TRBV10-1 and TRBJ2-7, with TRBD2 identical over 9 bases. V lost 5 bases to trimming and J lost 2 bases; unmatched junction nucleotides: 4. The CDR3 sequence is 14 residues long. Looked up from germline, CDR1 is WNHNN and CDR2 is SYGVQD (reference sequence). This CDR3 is CASSPSGEAYEQYF. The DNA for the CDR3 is TGCGCCAGCAGTCCTAGCGGGGAAGCCTACGAGCAGTACTTC.

CDR3 nucleotide sequence: TGTGCCAGTAGTCTGGAGGTAGGGGGCCAGATGATTAATGAAAAACTGTTTTTT. Translation gives CASSLEVGGQMINEKLFF. The chain combines TRBV19 with TRBJ1-4; 7 nucleotides agree with TRBD1. The CDR3 loop spans 18 amino acids. The V gene end was trimmed by 5 bases and the J gene end by 4 bases; junction bases not matched to a gene: 16. Per germline, CDR1 LNHDA and CDR2 SQIVND (reference sequence).

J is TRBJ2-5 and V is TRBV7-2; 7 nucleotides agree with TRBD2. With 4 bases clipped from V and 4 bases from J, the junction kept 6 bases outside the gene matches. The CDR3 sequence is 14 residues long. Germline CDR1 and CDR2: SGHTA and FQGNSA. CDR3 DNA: TGTGCCAGCAGCTCCCGGGGGGATTCAGAGACCCAGTACTTC. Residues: CASSSRGDSETQYF.

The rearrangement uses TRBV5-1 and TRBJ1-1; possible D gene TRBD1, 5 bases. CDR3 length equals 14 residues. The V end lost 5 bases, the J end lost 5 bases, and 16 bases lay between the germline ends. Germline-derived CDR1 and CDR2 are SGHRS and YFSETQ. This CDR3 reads CASRLVEGKTEAFF. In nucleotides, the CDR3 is TGCGCCAGCAGGCTGGTGGAGGGGAAAACTGAAGCTTTCTTT.

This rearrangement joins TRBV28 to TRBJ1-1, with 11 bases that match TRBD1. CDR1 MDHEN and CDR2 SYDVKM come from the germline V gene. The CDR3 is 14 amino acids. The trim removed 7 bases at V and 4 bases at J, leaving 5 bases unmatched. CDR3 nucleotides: TGTGCCAGCACCCGGACAGGGGGCGTCACTGAAGCTTTCTTT. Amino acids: CASTRTGGVTEAFF.

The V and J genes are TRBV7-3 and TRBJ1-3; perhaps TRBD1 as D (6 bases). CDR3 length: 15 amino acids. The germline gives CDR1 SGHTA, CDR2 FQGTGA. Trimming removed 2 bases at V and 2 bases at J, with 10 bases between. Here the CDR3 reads CASSLLQGPGNTIYF. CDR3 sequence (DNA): TGTGCCAGCAGCTTATTACAGGGCCCTGGAAACACCATATATTTT.

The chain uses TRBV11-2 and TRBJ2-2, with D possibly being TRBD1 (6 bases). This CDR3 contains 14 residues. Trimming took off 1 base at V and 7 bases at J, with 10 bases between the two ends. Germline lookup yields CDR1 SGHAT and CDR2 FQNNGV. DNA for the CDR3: TGTGCCAGCAGCTTAGTAGGGGGTGGCGGGGAGCTGTTTTTT. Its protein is CASSLVGGGGELFF.

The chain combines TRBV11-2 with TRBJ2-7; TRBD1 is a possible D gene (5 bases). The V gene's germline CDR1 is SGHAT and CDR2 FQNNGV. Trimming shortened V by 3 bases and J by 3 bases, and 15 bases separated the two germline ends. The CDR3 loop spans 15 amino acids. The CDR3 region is CASSFTQGTGYEQYF. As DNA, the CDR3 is TGTGCCAGCAGCTTCACGCAGGGTACCGGCTACGAGCAGTACTTC. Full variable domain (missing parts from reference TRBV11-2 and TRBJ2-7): EAGVAQSPRYKIIEKRQSVAFWCNPISGHATLYWYQQILGQGPKLLIQFQNNGVVDDSQLPKDRFSAERLKGVDSTLKIQPAKLEDSAVYLCASSFTQGTGYEQYFGPGTRLTVT.

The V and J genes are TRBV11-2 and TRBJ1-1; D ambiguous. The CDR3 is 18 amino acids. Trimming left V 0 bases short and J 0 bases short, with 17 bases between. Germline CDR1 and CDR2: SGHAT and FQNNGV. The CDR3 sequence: CASSLDGRWSPLNTEAFF. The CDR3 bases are TGTGCCAGCAGCTTAGATGGGAGATGGAGTCCTTTGAACACTGAAGCTTTCTTT. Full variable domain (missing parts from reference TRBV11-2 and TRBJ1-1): EAGVAQSPRYKIIEKRQSVAFWCNPISGHATLYWYQQILGQGPKLLIQFQNNGVVDDSQLPKDRFSAERLKGVDSTLKIQPAKLEDSAVYLCASSLDGRWSPLNTEAFFGQGTRLTVV.

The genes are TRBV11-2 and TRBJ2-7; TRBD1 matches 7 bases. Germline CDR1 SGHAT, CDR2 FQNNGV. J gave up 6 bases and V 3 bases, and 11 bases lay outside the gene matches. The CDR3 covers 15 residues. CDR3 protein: CASSFHDRALGEQYF. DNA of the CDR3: TGTGCCAGCAGCTTCCACGACAGGGCTCTAGGCGAGCAGTACTTC.